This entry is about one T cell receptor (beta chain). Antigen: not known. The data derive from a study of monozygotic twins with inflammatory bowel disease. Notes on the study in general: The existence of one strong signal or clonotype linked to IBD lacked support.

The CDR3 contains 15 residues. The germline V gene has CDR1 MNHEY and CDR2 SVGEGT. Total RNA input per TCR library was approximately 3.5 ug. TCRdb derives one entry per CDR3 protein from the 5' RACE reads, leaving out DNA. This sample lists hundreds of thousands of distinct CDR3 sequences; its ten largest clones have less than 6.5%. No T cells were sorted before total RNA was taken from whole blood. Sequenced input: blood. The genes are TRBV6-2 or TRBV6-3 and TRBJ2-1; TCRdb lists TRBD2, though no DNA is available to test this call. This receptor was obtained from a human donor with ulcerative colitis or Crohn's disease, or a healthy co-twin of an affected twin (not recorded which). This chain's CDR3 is CASNKLAGGWDEQFF.